This T cell receptor beta chain appears in the sequencing data of a study of ipilimumab plus nivolumab after autologous stem cell transplantation. Measured with immunoSEQ multiplex PCR; TCRdb has only the in-frame clones, and not every one. This sample has around 21,000 clones, with roughly four fifths found just once. This CDR3 is built from 15 residues. V lost 0 bases and J lost 8, with 11 bases in between. Germline V gene sequence: CDR1 LGHNA, CDR2 YSLEER. Patients got 3 mg/kg IV nivolumab weeks 1, 4, 7, 10, then biweekly through week 26. This specimen consisted of PBMCs, obtained in a trial of ipilimumab plus nivolumab as post-transplant consolidation. This TCR was recovered from a male donor with diffuse large B-cell lymphoma. V usage is TRBV4-3 and J usage is TRBJ1-6, with D unclear. CDR3 nucleotides: TGCGCCAGCAGCCAAGATCGCGGGGTCGATTCACCCCTCCACTTT. Protein product: CASSQDRGVDSPLHF.